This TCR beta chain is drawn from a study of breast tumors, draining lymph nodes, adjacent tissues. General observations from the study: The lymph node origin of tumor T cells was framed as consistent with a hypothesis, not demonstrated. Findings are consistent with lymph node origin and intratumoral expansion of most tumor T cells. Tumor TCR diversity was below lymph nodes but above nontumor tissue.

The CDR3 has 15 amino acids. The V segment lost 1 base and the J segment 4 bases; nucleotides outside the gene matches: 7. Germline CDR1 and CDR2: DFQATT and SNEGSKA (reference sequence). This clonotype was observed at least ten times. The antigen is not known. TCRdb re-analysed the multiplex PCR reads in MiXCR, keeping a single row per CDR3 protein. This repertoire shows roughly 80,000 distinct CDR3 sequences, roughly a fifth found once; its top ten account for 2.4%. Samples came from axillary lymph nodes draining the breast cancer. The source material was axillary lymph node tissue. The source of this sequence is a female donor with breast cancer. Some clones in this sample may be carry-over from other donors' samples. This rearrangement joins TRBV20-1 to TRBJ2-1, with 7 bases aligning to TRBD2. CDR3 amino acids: CSARGGVGGYNEQFF. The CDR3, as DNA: TGCAGTGCTAGAGGGGGTGTCGGGGGGTACAATGAGCAGTTCTTC.